This T cell receptor beta chain was found in a study of patients and donors after allogeneic stem cell transplantation. This CDR3 is 13 amino acids long. V lost 1 base, J lost 3 bases, and 4 bases lay in between. CDR1 is SGHTA and CDR2 is FQGTGA in the germline V gene. TCRdb reprocessed the RT-PCR reads via MiXCR and lists one record per CDR3 protein. The sample holds about 160,000 distinct CDR3 sequences, roughly 30% seen once. The sequence derives from a human donor who was either an allogeneic HSCT recipient or a stem cell or donor lymphocyte infusion donor (not recorded which). It is not recorded whose cells these are; they may come from a transplant donor. The chain joins TRBV7-3 to TRBJ2-1; no clear D. The sequenced sample consisted of blood, either unsorted or a sorted T cell fraction (not recorded which). The CDR3 bases are TGTGCCAGCAGCTTAAGCAACTACAATGAGCAGTTCTTC. Translated: CASSLSNYNEQFF. Together with reference TRBV7-3 and TRBJ2-1, the CDR3 gives the full variable domain: GAGVSQTPSNKVTEKGKYVELRCDPISGHTALYWYRQSLGQGPEFLIYFQGTGAADDSGLPNDRFFAVRPEGSVSTLKIQRTERGDSAVYLCASSLSNYNEQFFGPGTRLTVL.